What follows are 26 T cell receptor beta chains derived from one specimen sequenced in a study of human T cells and chemical hapten exposure. MiXCR, run by TCRdb on the RACE reads, gives a single entry per CDR3 protein. Among 350,000 to 400,000 distinct CDR3 sequences listed, around 6% were seen once. Time point meaning: patch test 2, 6 weeks after DPC sensitization. Treatment: therapeutic diphenylcyclopropenone sensitization with weekly scalp DPC. This specimen consisted of whole blood, obtained in connection with sensitization to the hapten diphenylcyclopropenone (DPC). The receptor set was obtained from a woman aged 18-29 years with alopecia areata. Some clones in this sample may be carry-over from other donors' samples.

This clonotype was seen ten or more times. V usage is TRBV6-2 or TRBV6-3 and J usage is TRBJ2-1, with D possibly matching TRBD2 (5 bases). The CDR3 is made up of 13 amino acids. Germline V gene lookup returns CDR1 MNHEY and CDR2 SVGEGT. V lost 6 bases to trimming and J lost 10 bases, with 16 bases between them. This CDR3 reads CASSGVKKREQFF. DNA for the CDR3: TGTGCCAGCAGCGGGGTAAAAAAAAGGGAGCAGTTCTTC.

J is TRBJ2-7 and V is TRBV7-2; tentative D call: TRBD1 (8 bases). CDR1 SGHTA and CDR2 FQGNSA come from the germline V gene. V lost 3 bases to trimming and J lost 3 bases, with 15 bases between them. The CDR3 consists of 15 residues. CDR3 loop: CASSFTGGDRYEQYF. The CDR3 bases are TGTGCCAGCAGCTTTACAGGGGGGGACCGCTACGAGCAGTACTTC. The full variable domain, rest sourced from reference TRBV7-2 and TRBJ2-7, is GAGVSQSPSNKVTEKGKDVELRCDPISGHTALYWYRQSLGQGLEFLIYFQGNSAPDKSGLPSDRFSAERTGGSVSTLTIQRTQQEDSAVYLCASSFTGGDRYEQYFGPGTRLTVT.

In this sample, this clonotype turned up a few times. V usage is TRBV3-1 and J usage is TRBJ1-1, with D possibly TRBD1 on 5 matching bases. This CDR3 has 16 amino acids. Trimming cost V 2 bases and J 0 bases, with 13 bases left between them. Germline V lookup: CDR1 LGHDT, CDR2 YNNKEL (reference sequence). The CDR3 DNA is TGTGCCAGCAGCCAAAAGAAGGGGCCCTTGAACACTGAAGCTTTCTTT. It is translated as CASSQKKGPLNTEAFF.

The chain uses TRBV6-6 and TRBJ2-2; D is unresolved. V was clipped by 2 bases and J by 5 bases, with 9 bases between them. The CDR3 runs to 14 residues. In germline, CDR1 is MNHNY, CDR2 SVGAGI (reference sequence). CDR3 bases: TGTGCCAGCAGTTACGGGTGGGGTACCGGGGAGCTGTTTTTT. It yields the protein CASSYGWGTGELFF.

This clonotype was found many times. The genes are TRBV20-1 and TRBJ2-7, with D possibly called TRBD1 or TRBD2 (5 bases each). Germline CDR1 reads DFQATT; CDR2 reads SNEGSKA (reference sequence). With 1 base removed from V and 1 base from J, the gap between germline ends came to 20 bases. The CDR3 consists of 17 residues. The DNA of the CDR3 is TGCAGTGCTAGAGCCTTGGGACGAGCAGTGAGGTCCTACGAGCAGTACTTC. It is translated as CSARALGRAVRSYEQYF.

This clonotype occurred many times. The chain recombines TRBV7-3 with TRBJ2-3; 10 bases match TRBD2. CDR3 size: 14 residues. Germline CDR1 reads SGHTA; CDR2 reads FQGTGA. The ends lost 5 bases at V and 4 bases at J; junction bases unmatched: 3. As DNA, the CDR3 is TGTGCCAGCAGCCTTAGCGGGGGGCCAGATACGCAGTATTTT. Its translation is CASSLSGGPDTQYF.

This clonotype was detected a few times. The chain recombines TRBV18 with TRBJ2-7; 7 bases align to TRBD1. Germline lookup yields CDR1 KGHSH and CDR2 LQKENI. This CDR3 is 13 amino acids long. Trimming removed 3 bases from V and 11 bases from J; junction bases left unmatched: 10. The CDR3 DNA sequence: TGTGCCAGCTCACCCTTAAATGGACAGGAAAAGTACTTC. It codes for CASSPLNGQEKYF.

This clonotype was observed a few times. This chain uses TRBV10-3 with TRBJ2-5; no firm D call. Trimming took off 4 bases at V and 4 bases at J, with 13 bases between the two ends. This CDR3 has 14 residues. CDR1 ENHRY and CDR2 SYGVKD come from the germline V gene. CDR3 DNA sequence: TGTGCCATCAGTGGAGATCTAGACGCAGAGACCCAGTACTTC. Translated, it gives CAISGDLDAETQYF.

The V gene is TRBV6-8, the J gene TRBJ1-1, with D maybe TRBD1 (6 bases). CDR3 length: 15 amino acids. In germline, CDR1 is MNHGY, CDR2 SAAAGT. V was trimmed by 7 bases and J by 1 base, leaving 16 bases between them. CDR3 region: CASTRKQGKNTEAFF. CDR3 in DNA: TGTGCCAGCACCCGCAAACAGGGCAAGAACACTGAAGCTTTCTTT.

This clonotype was detected a few times. The CDR3 reads CASSRTSTGSTDTQYF. The CDR3, as DNA: TGTGCCAGCAGTAGGACTAGCACCGGAAGTACAGATACGCAGTATTTT. The chain has TRBV3-1 and TRBJ2-3; 8 nucleotides agree with TRBD2. Germline trimming cut 6 bases from V and 3 bases from J; bases unmatched to any gene: 11. CDR3 length equals 16 residues. The V gene's germline CDR1 is LGHDT and CDR2 YNNKEL (reference sequence).

This clonotype was seen at least ten times. CDR3 DNA: TGCGCCAGCAGCCAAACAGGGAACACTGAAGCTTTCTTT. Encoded protein: CASSQTGNTEAFF. The chain couples TRBV4-3 to TRBJ1-1; D is possibly TRBD1 (5 bases). CDR1 is LGHNA, CDR2 YSLEER, per germline. Deletions cut 2 bases from V and 1 base from J, with 5 bases between. This CDR3 has 13 amino acids.

V gene TRBV2 combines with J gene TRBJ2-3; tentatively, D is TRBD2 (5 bases). The CDR3 extends over 15 amino acids. Between the trimmed V and J ends, which lost 5 bases and 0 bases, there was a span of 12 bases. Germline V CDR1 and CDR2: SNHLY, FYNNEI. The CDR3 DNA is TGTGCCAGCAGTCGAGCGGAGCCTAGCACAGATACGCAGTATTTT. Translation gives CASSRAEPSTDTQYF.

This clonotype was recorded at least ten times. The chain links TRBV9 to TRBJ2-3; 7 nucleotides agree with TRBD2. J lost 4 bases, V lost 1 base, and 6 bases had no gene match. The CDR3 is 15 amino acids. Germline-derived CDR1 and CDR2 are SGDLS and YYNGEE. The CDR3 is CASSVITGGADTQYF. The CDR3 DNA is TGTGCCAGCAGCGTAATAACTGGGGGGGCAGATACGCAGTATTTT.

This clonotype was found many times. The V and J genes are TRBV7-9 and TRBJ1-1, with D possibly matching TRBD1 (5 bases). CDR3 length equals 12 residues. V lost 0 bases, J lost 11 bases, and 10 bases lay in between. Germline CDR1 reads SEHNR; CDR2 reads FQNEAQ (reference sequence). The CDR3 loop is CASSLARGKAFF. As DNA, the CDR3 is TGTGCCAGCAGCTTAGCGCGGGGGAAGGCTTTCTTT.

This clonotype was observed many times. This chain connects TRBV20-1 to TRBJ1-3; no firm D call. Trimming removed 1 base from V and 1 base from J, with 8 bases in between. Germline lookup yields CDR1 DFQATT and CDR2 SNEGSKA (reference sequence). The CDR3 loop spans 14 amino acids. The CDR3 sequence is CSARAVSSGNTIYF. The DNA of the CDR3 is TGCAGTGCTAGAGCGGTATCATCTGGAAACACCATATATTTT.

This clonotype was seen ten or more times. V is TRBV29-1 and J is TRBJ1-2; D not resolved. Per germline, CDR1 SQVTM and CDR2 ANQGSEA. Trimming took 0 bases from V and 2 from J, leaving 7 bases between them. The CDR3 consists of 13 residues. The CDR3 sequence is CSVEEESNYGYTF. DNA of the CDR3: TGCAGCGTTGAAGAAGAGTCAAACTATGGCTACACCTTC.

This clonotype was observed a handful of times. This sequence joins TRBV7-9 and TRBJ2-1, with 8 bases aligning to TRBD2. CDR3 size: 16 residues. The J segment lost 7 bases and the V segment lost 3 bases, leaving 11 bases of the junction unmatched. Germline V gives CDR1 SEHNR, CDR2 FQNEAQ (reference sequence). CDR3 DNA: TGTGCCAGCAGCTTGCCAGCGGGGGCCGCTAAAAATGAGCAGTTCTTC. The encoded protein is CASSLPAGAAKNEQFF.

This clonotype was recorded many times. The J gene is TRBJ1-5, the V gene TRBV12-3 or TRBV12-4; no definite D call. This CDR3 is built from 13 residues. The V end lost 5 bases, the J end lost 7 bases, and 12 bases lay between the germline ends. CDR3 residues: CASSLRGPQPQHF. In nucleotides, the CDR3 is TGTGCCAGCAGTCTCCGCGGGCCCCAGCCCCAGCATTTT.

This chain joins TRBV27 and TRBJ1-2; D is unresolved. CDR3 length: 15 residues. The V end lost 3 bases, the J end lost 5 bases, and 16 bases lay between the germline ends. CDR1 and CDR2 from the germline V gene are MNHEY and SMNVEV (reference sequence). The CDR3 region has the DNA TGTGCCAGCAGTTTGGGTCCCACTCCGCTATATGGCTACACCTTC. Translated: CASSLGPTPLYGYTF.

This clonotype was seen repeatedly, ten times or more. This chain links TRBV4-3 with TRBJ1-4; the D is unclear. Germline CDR1 reads LGHNA; CDR2 reads YSLEER. The CDR3 sequence is 14 residues long. V was clipped by 0 bases and J by 6 bases, with 8 bases between them. The CDR3 region has the DNA TGCGCCAGCAGCCAAGATTTAGGAGATGAAAAACTGTTTTTT. Translation gives CASSQDLGDEKLFF.

The chain couples TRBV14 to TRBJ2-1; TRBD1 is a possible D gene (5 bases). Germline values: CDR1 SGHDN, CDR2 FVKESK. The CDR3 runs to 12 residues. V was trimmed by 2 bases and J by 13 bases, leaving 12 bases between them. DNA for the CDR3: TGTGCCAGCAGCCAAAGTTGGGGCTTTCAGTTCTTC. This translates into CASSQSWGFQFF.

Ten or more counts support this clonotype. The chain carries TRBV5-6 and TRBJ1-1; D is unresolved. The germline V gene has CDR1 SGHDT and CDR2 YYEEEE. Trimming shortened V by 0 bases and J by 1 base, and 7 bases separated the two germline ends. The CDR3 has 14 amino acids. The CDR3 DNA reads as TGTGCCAGCAGCTTGGGGGCCAGGAACACTGAAGCTTTCTTT. Translation gives CASSLGARNTEAFF.

The rearrangement links TRBV7-8 to TRBJ1-4; no clear D. The ends were cut back, 2 bases at V and 6 bases at J, with 7 bases in the middle. CDR1 is SGHVS and CDR2 is FQNEAQ in the germline V gene. The CDR3 runs 13 residues. In nucleotides, the CDR3 is TGTGCCAGCAGCTTATCTTCCGATGAAAAACTGTTTTTT. Encoded protein: CASSLSSDEKLFF.

This clonotype turned up a few times. The V gene is TRBV20-1, the J gene TRBJ2-1; 10 positions agree with TRBD2. Trimming at V came to 0 bases and at J to 4 bases, leaving 9 bases not matched to a gene. The CDR3 spans 17 residues. Germline loops: CDR1 DFQATT, CDR2 SNEGSKA (reference sequence). The CDR3, as DNA: TGCAGTGCTAGAGATTGGGCTAGCGGGGGAATTTACAATGAGCAGTTCTTC. This translates into CSARDWASGGIYNEQFF.

CDR3: CSAIRSEQYF. CDR3 DNA sequence: TGCAGTGCTATACGTAGCGAGCAGTACTTC. The chain combines TRBV20-1 with TRBJ2-7; D remains unclear. V dropped 4 bases and J dropped 6 bases, with 7 bases sitting between them. Germline loops: CDR1 DFQATT, CDR2 SNEGSKA (reference sequence). This CDR3 region has 10 residues.

Many counts were recorded for this clonotype. The gene calls are TRBV20-1 and TRBJ1-6, with D possibly being TRBD1 (5 bases). The CDR3 consists of 13 residues. From germline, CDR1 is DFQATT and CDR2 SNEGSKA (reference sequence). The germline V and J ends were trimmed by 4 bases and 8 bases, with 12 bases remaining between them. CDR3 loop: CSAKAGTYSPLHF. In nucleotides, the CDR3 is TGCAGTGCTAAGGCAGGGACGTATTCACCCCTCCACTTT.